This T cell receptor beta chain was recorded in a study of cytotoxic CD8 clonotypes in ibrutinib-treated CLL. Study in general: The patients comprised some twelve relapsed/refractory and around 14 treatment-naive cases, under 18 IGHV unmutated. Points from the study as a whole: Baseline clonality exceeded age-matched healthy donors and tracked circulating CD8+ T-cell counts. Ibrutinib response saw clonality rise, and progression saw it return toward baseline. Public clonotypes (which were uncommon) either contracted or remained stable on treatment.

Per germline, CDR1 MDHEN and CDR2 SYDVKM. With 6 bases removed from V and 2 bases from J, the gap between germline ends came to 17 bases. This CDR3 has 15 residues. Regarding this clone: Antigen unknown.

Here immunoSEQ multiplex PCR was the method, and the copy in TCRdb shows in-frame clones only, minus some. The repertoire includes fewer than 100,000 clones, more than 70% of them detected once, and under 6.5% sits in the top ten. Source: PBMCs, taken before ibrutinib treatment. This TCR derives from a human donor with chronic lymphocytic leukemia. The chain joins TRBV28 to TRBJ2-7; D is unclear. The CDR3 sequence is CASSSPEQPPYEQYF. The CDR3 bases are TGTGCCAGCAGCAGTCCAGAACAGCCCCCCTACGAGCAGTACTTC.